These 7 T cell receptor beta chains came from one sample sequenced in a study of metastatic and nonmetastatic thyroid tumors. Patients had received no treatment of any kind before thyroid surgery. TCRdb reassembled clones from the PCR reads with MiXCR. The table lists some 23,000 clones, more than 20% of them singletons, with roughly 4.4% in the top ten. The source material was adjacent normal tissue. These receptors all stem from a female donor with papillary thyroid cancer or a benign thyroid nodule (not recorded which). Some clones in this sample may be carry-over from other donors' samples.

The chain uses TRBV11-2 and TRBJ2-1; no clear D. This CDR3 comprises 16 residues. Between the trimmed V and J ends, which lost 5 bases and 5 bases, there was a span of 19 bases. Germline CDR1 SGHAT, CDR2 FQNNGV. The CDR3 spells CASSLQSQVGNNEQFF. As DNA, the CDR3 is TGTGCCAGCAGCCTCCAGTCTCAAGTGGGGAACAATGAGCAGTTCTTC.

This clone was seen at least ten times. The J gene is TRBJ1-6, the V gene TRBV3-1; 8 bases are shared with TRBD1. Germline values: CDR1 LGHDT, CDR2 YNNKEL (reference sequence). The CDR3 loop spans 14 amino acids. With 1 base clipped from V and 9 bases from J, the junction kept 2 bases outside the gene matches. The CDR3 region is CASSQGTGISPLHF. DNA for the CDR3: TGTGCCAGCAGCCAAGGGACAGGGATTTCACCCCTCCACTTT. Looking up the rest from reference TRBV3-1 and TRBJ1-6 gives the full variable domain: DTAVSQTPKYLVTQMGNDKSIKCEQNLGHDTMYWYKQDSKKFLKIMFSYNNKELIINETVPNRFSPKSPDKAHLNLHINSLELGDSAVYFCASSQGTGISPLHFGNGTRLTVT.

This clone has just one count. This rearrangement joins TRBV20-1 to TRBJ2-7; perhaps TRBD2 as D (6 bases). V lost 5 bases to trimming and J lost 10 bases, with 15 bases between them. In germline, CDR1 is DFQATT, CDR2 SNEGSKA (reference sequence). The CDR3 runs 11 residues. CDR3 nucleotide sequence: TGCAGTGCTCGGACTATCTGGGATCAGTACTTC. This codes for CSARTIWDQYF.

This clone was counted at least ten times. CDR3 in amino acids: CASSPAARARWGYTF. The CDR3 region has the DNA TGTGCCAGCAGCCCGGCGGCAAGGGCTCGTTGGGGCTACACCTTC. This chain connects TRBV7-9 to TRBJ1-2; D not certain. In germline, CDR1 is SEHNR, CDR2 FQNEAQ (reference sequence). The CDR3 loop spans 15 amino acids. Between the trimmed V and J ends, which lost 5 bases and 8 bases, there was a span of 21 bases.

By frequency in the sample, this clone is large (0.1 to 1%). The chain links TRBV6-1 to TRBJ1-3; TRBD1 aligns across 7 bases. The CDR3 is 16 residues long. Germline V gene data show CDR1 as MNHNS and CDR2 as SASEGT. Trimming took 4 bases from V and 4 from J; bases not matched to a gene: 10. The DNA for the CDR3 is TGTGCCAGCAGTGCTTCGGCAGCCAGGGGGGGAAACACCATATATTTT. Translating gives CASSASAARGGNTIYF.

A single count supports this clone. This chain uses TRBV11-2 with TRBJ1-6; no clear D gene. V was shortened by 5 bases and J by 9 bases, with 23 bases between the two germline ends. Germline CDR1 reads SGHAT; CDR2 reads FQNNGV. The CDR3 consists of 17 residues. CDR3 in amino acids: CASSPRGLVQASSPLHF. CDR3 bases: TGTGCCAGCAGCCCACGAGGTCTGGTGCAGGCCAGTTCACCCCTCCACTTT.

In this sample, this clone turned up many times. The chain combines TRBV4-1 with TRBJ2-7, with 10 nucleotides matching TRBD1. Germline V gene lookup returns CDR1 MGHRA and CDR2 YSYEKL. The CDR3 consists of 15 residues. Unmatched junction bases numbered 6, after V lost 6 bases and J lost 1 base. The CDR3 spells CASRAGTGVSYEQYF. CDR3 coding DNA: TGCGCCAGCAGGGCCGGGACAGGGGTATCCTACGAGCAGTACTTC.